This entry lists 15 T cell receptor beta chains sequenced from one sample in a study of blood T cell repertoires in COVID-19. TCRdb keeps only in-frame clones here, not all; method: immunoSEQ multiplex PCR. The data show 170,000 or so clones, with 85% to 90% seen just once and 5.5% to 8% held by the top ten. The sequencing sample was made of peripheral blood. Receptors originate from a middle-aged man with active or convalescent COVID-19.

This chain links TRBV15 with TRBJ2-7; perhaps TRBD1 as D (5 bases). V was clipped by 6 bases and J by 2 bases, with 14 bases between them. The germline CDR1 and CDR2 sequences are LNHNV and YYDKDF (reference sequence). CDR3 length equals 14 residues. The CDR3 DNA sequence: TGTGCCACCAGGAAAGAAACAGGTCCCTACGAGCAGTACTTC. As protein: CATRKETGPYEQYF.

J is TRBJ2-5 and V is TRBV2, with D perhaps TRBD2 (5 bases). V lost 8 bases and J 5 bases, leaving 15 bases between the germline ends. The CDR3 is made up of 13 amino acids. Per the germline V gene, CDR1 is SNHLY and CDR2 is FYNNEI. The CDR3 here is CASRHELGETQYF. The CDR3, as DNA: TGTGCCAGCCGCCACGAACTAGGGGAGACCCAGTACTTC.

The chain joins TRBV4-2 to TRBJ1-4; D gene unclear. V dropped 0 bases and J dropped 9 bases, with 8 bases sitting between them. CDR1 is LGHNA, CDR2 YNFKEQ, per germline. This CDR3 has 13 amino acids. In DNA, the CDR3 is TGTGCCAGCAGCCAAGATACTCTCCAAAAACTGTTTTTT. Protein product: CASSQDTLQKLFF.

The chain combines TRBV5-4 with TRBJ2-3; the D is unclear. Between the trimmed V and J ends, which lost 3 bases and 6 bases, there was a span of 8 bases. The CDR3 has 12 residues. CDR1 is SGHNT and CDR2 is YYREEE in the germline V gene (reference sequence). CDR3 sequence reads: CASSSPEDTQYF. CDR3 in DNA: TGTGCCAGCAGCTCACCGGAGGATACGCAGTATTTT.

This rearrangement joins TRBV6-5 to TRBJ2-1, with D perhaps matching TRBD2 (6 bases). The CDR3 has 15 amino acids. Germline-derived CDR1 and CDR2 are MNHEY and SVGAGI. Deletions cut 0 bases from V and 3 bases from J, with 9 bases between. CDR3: CASSYSGGFYNEQFF. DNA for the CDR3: TGTGCCAGCAGTTACTCTGGGGGGTTCTACAATGAGCAGTTCTTC.

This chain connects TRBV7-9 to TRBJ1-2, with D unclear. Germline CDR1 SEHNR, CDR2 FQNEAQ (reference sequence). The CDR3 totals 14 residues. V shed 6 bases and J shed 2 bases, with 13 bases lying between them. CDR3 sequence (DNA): TGTGCCAGCAGTTCCCCTGACATAAACTATGGCTACACCTTC. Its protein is CASSSPDINYGYTF.

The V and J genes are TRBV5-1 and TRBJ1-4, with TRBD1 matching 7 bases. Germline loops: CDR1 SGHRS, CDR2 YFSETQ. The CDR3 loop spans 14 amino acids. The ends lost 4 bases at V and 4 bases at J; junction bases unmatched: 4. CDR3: CASSLGTVNEKLFF. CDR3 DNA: TGCGCCAGCAGCCTCGGGACAGTTAATGAAAAACTGTTTTTT.

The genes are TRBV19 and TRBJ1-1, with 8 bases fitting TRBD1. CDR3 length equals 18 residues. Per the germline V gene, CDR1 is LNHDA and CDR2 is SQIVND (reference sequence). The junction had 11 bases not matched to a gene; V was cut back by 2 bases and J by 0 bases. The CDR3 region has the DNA TGTGCCAGTAGTATAAGGCAGGGGGCGGACTCGATGAACACTGAAGCTTTCTTT. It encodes CASSIRQGADSMNTEAFF.

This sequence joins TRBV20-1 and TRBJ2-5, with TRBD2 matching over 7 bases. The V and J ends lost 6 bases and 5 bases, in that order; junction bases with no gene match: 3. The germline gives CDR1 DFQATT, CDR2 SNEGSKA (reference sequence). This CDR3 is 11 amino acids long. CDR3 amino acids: CSALGGETQYF. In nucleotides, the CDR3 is TGCAGTGCCTTGGGGGGGGAGACCCAGTACTTC.

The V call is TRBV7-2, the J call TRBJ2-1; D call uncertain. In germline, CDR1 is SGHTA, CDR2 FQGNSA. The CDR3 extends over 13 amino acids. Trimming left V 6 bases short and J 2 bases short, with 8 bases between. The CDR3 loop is CASRSFAYNEQFF. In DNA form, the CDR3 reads TGTGCCAGCAGGAGTTTCGCCTACAATGAGCAGTTCTTC. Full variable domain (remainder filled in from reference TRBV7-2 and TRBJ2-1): GAGVSQSPSNKVTEKGKDVELRCDPISGHTALYWYRQSLGQGLEFLIYFQGNSAPDKSGLPSDRFSAERTGGSVSTLTIQRTQQEDSAVYLCASRSFAYNEQFFGPGTRLTVL.

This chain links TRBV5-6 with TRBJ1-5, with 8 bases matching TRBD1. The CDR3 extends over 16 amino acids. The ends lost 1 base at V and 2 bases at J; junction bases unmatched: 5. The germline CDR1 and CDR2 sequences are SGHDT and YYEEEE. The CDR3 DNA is TGTGCCAGCAGCTTGACAGGGGGTTATGGCAATCAGCCCCAGCATTTT. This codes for CASSLTGGYGNQPQHF.

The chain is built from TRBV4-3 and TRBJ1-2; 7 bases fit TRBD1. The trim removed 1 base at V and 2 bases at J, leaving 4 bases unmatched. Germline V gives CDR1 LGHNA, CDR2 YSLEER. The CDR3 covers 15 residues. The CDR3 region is CASSQGQGANYGYTF. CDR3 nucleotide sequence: TGCGCCAGCAGCCAAGGACAGGGCGCGAACTATGGCTACACCTTC.

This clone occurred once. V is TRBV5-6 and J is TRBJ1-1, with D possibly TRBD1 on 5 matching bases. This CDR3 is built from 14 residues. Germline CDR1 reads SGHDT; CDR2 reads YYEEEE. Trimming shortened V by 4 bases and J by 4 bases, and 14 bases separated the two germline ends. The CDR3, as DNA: TGTGCCAGCAGCCCCGCAGGGCGAGGCACTGAAGCTTTCTTT. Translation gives CASSPAGRGTEAFF.

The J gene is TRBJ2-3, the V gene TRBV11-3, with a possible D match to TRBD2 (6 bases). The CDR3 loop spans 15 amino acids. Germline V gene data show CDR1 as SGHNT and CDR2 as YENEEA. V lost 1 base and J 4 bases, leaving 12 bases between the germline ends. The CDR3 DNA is TGTGCCAGCAGCTTAGGACTAGTCGGAGCAGATACGCAGTATTTT. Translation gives CASSLGLVGADTQYF.

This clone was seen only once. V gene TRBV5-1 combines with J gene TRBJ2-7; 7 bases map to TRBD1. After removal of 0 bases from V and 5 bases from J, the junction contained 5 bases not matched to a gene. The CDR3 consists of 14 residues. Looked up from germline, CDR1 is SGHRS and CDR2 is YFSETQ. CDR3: CASSLEGGLDEQYF. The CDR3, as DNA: TGCGCCAGCAGCTTGGAAGGGGGCCTGGACGAGCAGTACTTC.